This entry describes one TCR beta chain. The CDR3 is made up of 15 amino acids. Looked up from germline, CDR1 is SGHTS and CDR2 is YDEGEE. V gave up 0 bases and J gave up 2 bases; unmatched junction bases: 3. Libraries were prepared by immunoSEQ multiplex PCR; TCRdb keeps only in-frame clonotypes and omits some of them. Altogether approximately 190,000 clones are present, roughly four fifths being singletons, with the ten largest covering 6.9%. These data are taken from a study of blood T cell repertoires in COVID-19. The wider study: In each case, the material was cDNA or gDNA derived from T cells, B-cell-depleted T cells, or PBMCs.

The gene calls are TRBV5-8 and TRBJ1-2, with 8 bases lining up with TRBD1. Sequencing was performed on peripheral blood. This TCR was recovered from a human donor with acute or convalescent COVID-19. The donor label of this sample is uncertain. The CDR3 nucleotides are TGTGCCAGCAGCTTGGCCTGGGACAGGAACTATGGCTACACCTTC. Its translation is CASSLAWDRNYGYTF.